The clone carrying this TCR beta chain was picked up a small number of times. Its antigen remains unidentified. Repertoires were generated with immunoSEQ multiplex PCR, while TCRdb's copy carries only in-frame clones and drops some. Of under 200,000 clones in the sample, about 90% were seen once. This entry is derived from a study of cytomegalovirus exposure and HLA in healthy donors. Study-wide findings and caveats: The tendency of first-cohort TCR clusters to co-occur in the 120 or so validation repertoires was the finding of a later analysis.

V was pared by 3 bases and J by 5 bases, with 11 bases between. This CDR3 region has 14 residues. CDR1 and CDR2 from the germline V gene are SGHDN and FVKESK. Separate from the roughly 670-subject first cohort, the roughly 120-subject validation cohort was the one that the donors belonged to. Material: PBMCs. The V gene is TRBV14, the J gene TRBJ2-1; no firm D call. This receptor was obtained from a woman between 18 and 29 years old in good health and CMV-seropositive. The CDR3 is CASSHLTVDNEQFF. CDR3 in DNA: TGTGCCAGCAGCCACCTAACAGTGGACAATGAGCAGTTCTTC.